This T cell receptor (beta chain) was recovered during a study of identical twins. General study results and limits: Conclusions were based on cross-sectional statistical analysis, without following the same donors. Sharing of beta out-of-frame sequences by twins showed a weaker excess.

This CDR3 region has 14 residues. Per the germline V gene, CDR1 is LGHNT and CDR2 is FRNRAP. After removal of 4 bases from V and 5 bases from J, the junction contained 7 bases not matched to a gene. One entry per CDR3 protein, called by TCRdb with MiXCR from the 5' RACE reads. This table has approximately 1.8 million distinct CDR3 sequences, less than 35% appearing once. This clonotype showed up just once. Its antigen is not known. Healthy Caucasians, and only they, were the donors. The chain couples TRBV12-5 to TRBJ1-2; 7 bases map to TRBD1. This TCR derives from a newborn girl in good health. The sequenced sample was cord blood. The DNA of the CDR3 is TGTGCTAGTGGTTACCACAGGGGTGGGTATGGCTACACCTTC. Translated: CASGYHRGGYGYTF.